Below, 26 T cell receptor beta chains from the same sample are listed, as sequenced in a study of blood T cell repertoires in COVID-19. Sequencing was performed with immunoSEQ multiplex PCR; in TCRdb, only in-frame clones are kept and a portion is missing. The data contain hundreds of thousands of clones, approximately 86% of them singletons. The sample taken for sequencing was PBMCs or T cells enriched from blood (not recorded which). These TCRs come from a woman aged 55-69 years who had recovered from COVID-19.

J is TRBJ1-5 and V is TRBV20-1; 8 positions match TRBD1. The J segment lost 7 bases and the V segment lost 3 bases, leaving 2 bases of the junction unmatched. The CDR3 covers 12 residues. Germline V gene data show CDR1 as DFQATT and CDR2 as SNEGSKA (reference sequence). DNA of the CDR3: TGCAGTGCTAGTGACAGGGGACAGCCCCAGCATTTT. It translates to CSASDRGQPQHF.

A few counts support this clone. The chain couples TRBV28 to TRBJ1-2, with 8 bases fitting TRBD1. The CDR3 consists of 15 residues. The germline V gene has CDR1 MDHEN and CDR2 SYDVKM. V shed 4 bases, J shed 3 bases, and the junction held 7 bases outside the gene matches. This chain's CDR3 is CASSWGQGADYGYTF. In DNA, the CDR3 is TGTGCCAGCAGTTGGGGTCAGGGGGCGGACTATGGCTACACCTTC.

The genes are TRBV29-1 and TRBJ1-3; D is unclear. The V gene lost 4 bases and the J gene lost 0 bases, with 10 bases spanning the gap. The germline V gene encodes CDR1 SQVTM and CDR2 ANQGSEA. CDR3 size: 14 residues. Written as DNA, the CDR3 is TGCAGCGTTGGATCTCAGGTCTCTGGAAACACCATATATTTT. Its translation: CSVGSQVSGNTIYF. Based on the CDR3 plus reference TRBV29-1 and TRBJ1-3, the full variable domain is SAVISQKPSRDICQRGTSLTIQCQVDSQVTMMFWYRQQPGQSLTLIATANQGSEATYESGFVIDKFPISRPNLTFSTLTVSNMSPEDSSIYLCSVGSQVSGNTIYFGEGSWLTVV.

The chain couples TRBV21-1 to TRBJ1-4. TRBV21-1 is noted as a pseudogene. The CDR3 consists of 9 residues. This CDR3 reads CASSMRLFF. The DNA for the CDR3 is TGTGCCAGCAGCATGCGACTGTTTTTT.

For the CDR3, the DNA is TGTGCCAGCGGACAATTTGGGGCCAGCAATCAGCCCCAGCATTTT. Its translation is CASGQFGASNQPQHF. This sequence joins TRBV2 and TRBJ1-5; the D gene is possibly TRBD1 (5 bases). Germline V CDR1 and CDR2: SNHLY, FYNNEI. Trimming cost V 8 bases and J 1 base, with 15 bases left between them. CDR3 length: 15 amino acids.

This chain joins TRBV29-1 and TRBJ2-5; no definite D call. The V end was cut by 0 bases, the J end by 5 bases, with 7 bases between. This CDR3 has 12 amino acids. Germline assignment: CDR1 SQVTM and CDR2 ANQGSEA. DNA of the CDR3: TGCAGCGTTGAAGAGCTCGGGGAGACCCAGTACTTC. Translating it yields CSVEELGETQYF.

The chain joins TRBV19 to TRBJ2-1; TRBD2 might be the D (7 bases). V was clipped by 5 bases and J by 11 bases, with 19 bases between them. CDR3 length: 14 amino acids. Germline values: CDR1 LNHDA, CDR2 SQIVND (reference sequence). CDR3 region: CASSEGGLAVQQFF. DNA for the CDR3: TGTGCCAGTAGTGAGGGGGGGCTAGCGGTTCAGCAGTTCTTC.

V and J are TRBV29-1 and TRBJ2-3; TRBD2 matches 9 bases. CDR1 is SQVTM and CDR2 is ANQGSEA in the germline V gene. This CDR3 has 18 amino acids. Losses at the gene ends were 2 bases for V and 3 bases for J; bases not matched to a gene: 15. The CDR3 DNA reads TGCAGCGTTGAAAATTGGGCGGGGGGGCCGTTGAATACAGATACGCAGTATTTT. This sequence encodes CSVENWAGGPLNTDTQYF.

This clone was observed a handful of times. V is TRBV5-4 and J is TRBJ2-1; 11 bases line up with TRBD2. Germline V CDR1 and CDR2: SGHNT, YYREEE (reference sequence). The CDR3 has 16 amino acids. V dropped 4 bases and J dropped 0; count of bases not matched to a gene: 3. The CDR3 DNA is TGTGCCAGCAGCACGACTAGCGGGAACTCCTACAATGAGCAGTTCTTC. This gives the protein CASSTTSGNSYNEQFF.

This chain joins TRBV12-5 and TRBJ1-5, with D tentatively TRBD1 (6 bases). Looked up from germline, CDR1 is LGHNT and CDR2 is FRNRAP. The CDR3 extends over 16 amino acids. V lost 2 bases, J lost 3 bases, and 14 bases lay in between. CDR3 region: CASGLSLDRFNQPQHF. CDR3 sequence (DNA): TGTGCTAGTGGTTTGTCACTAGACAGGTTCAATCAGCCCCAGCATTTT.

In DNA form, the CDR3 reads TGTGCCACCAGCAACGAGGGGGCGGGTGCCGGGGAGCTGTTTTTT. Protein: CATSNEGAGAGELFF. V and J are TRBV24-1 and TRBJ2-2, with 7 bases fitting TRBD1. Losses at the gene ends were 7 bases for V and 6 bases for J; bases not matched to a gene: 10. This CDR3 comprises 15 residues. Per germline, CDR1 KGHDR and CDR2 SFDVKD.

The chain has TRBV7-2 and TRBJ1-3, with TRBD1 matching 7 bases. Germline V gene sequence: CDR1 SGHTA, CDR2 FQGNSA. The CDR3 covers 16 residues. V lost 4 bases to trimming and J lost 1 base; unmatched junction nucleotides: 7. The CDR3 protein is CASSSQQGISGNTIYF. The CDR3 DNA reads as TGTGCCAGCAGCTCCCAACAGGGGATTTCTGGAAACACCATATATTTT.

The CDR3 protein is CASSPGASGVSRELFF. The DNA of the CDR3 is TGTGCCAGCAGCCCCGGGGCTAGCGGGGTTTCGCGGGAGCTGTTTTTT. The V gene is TRBV9, the J gene TRBJ2-2; 9 bases agree with TRBD2. V lost 4 bases, J lost 9 bases, and 13 bases stayed unmatched. This CDR3 spans 16 amino acids. In germline, CDR1 is SGDLS, CDR2 YYNGEE.

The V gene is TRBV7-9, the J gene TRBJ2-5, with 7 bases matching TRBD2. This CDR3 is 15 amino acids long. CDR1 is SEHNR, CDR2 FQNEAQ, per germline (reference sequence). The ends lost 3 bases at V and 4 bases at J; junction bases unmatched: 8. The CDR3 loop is CASSLVGGVGETQYF. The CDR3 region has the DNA TGTGCCAGCAGCTTGGTTGGGGGGGTAGGAGAGACCCAGTACTTC.

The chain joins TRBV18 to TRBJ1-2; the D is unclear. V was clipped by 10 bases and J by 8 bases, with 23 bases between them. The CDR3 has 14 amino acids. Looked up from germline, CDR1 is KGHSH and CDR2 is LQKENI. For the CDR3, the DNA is TGTGCCACCTCCACCACGGAGGGTACGAAAGGCTACACCTTC. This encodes CATSTTEGTKGYTF.

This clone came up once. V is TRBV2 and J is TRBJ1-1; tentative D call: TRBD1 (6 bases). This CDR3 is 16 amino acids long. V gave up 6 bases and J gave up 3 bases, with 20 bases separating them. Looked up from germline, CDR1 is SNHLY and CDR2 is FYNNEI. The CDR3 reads CASSLDRSKGDTEAFF. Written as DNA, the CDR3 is TGTGCCAGCAGCTTAGACAGGTCTAAAGGGGACACTGAAGCTTTCTTT.

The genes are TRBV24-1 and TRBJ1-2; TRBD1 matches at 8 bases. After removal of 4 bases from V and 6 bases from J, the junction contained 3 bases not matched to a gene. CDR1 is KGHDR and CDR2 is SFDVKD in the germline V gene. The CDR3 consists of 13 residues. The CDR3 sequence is CATSDPGQDGYTF. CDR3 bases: TGTGCCACCAGTGACCCGGGACAGGATGGCTACACCTTC.

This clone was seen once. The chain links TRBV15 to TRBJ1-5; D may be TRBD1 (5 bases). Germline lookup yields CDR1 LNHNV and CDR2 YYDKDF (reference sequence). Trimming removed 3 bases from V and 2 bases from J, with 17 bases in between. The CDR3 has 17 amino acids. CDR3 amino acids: CATSSRLEGMGNQPQHF. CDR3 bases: TGTGCCACCAGCAGTAGATTGGAGGGGATGGGCAATCAGCCCCAGCATTTT.

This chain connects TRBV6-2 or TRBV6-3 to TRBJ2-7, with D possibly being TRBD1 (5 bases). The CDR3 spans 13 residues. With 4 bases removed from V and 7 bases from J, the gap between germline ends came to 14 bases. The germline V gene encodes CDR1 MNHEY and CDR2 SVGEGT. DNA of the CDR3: TGTGCCAGCAGTTTCAGGGCCAATTGGGAGCAGTACTTC. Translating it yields CASSFRANWEQYF.

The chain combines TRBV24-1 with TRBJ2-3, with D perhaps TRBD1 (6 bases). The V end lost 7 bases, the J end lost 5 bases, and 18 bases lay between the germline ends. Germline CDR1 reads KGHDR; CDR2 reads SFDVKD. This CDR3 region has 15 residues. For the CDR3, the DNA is TGTGCCACCAGCTCCGGGACAAAGGGAAAAGATACGCAGTATTTT. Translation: CATSSGTKGKDTQYF.

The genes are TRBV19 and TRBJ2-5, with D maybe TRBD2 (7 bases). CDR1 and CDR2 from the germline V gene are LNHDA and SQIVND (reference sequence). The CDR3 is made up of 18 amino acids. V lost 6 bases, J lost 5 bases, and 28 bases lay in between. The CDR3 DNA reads TGTGCCAGTAGCATAATATGGGGGGGCTCGGGCTTGCAGGAGACCCAGTACTTC. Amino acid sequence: CASSIIWGGSGLQETQYF.

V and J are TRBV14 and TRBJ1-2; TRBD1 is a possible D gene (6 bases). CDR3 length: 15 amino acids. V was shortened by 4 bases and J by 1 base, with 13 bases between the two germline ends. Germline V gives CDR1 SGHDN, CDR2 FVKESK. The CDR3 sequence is CASSPAGTLNYGYTF. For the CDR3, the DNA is TGTGCCAGCAGCCCCGCCGGGACACTTAACTATGGCTACACCTTC. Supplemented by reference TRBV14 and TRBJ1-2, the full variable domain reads EAGVTQFPSHSVIEKGQTVTLRCDPISGHDNLYWYRRVMGKEIKFLLHFVKESKQDESGMPNNRFLAERTGGTYSTLKVQPAELEDSGVYFCASSPAGTLNYGYTFGSGTRLTVV.

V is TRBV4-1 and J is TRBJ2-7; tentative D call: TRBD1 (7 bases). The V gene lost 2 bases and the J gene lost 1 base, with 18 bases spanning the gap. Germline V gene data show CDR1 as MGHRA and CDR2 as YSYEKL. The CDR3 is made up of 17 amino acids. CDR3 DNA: TGCGCCAGCAGCCAACTTAGACTGACAGGGAGGTCCTACGAGCAGTACTTC. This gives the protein CASSQLRLTGRSYEQYF.

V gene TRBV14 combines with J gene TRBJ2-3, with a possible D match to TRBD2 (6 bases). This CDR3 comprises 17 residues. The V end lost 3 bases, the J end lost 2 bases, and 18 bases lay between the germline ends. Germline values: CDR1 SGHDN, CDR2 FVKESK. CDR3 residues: CASSQRRVDPPTDTQYF. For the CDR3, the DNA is TGTGCCAGCAGCCAGAGGAGGGTGGACCCCCCCACAGATACGCAGTATTTT.

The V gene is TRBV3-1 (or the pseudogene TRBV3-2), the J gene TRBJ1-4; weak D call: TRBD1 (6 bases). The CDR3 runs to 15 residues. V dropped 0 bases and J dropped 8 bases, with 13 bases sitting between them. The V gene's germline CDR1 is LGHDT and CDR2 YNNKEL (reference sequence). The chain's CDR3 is CASSQDRGGWEKLFF. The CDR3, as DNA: TGTGCCAGCAGCCAAGATAGGGGGGGTTGGGAAAAACTGTTTTTT.

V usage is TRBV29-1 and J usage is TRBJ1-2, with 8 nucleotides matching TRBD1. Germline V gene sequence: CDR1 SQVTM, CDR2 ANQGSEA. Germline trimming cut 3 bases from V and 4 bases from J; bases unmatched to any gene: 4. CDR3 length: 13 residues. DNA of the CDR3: TGCAGCGTTGAGAAGGGGACAGGCTATGGCTACACCTTC. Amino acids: CSVEKGTGYGYTF.